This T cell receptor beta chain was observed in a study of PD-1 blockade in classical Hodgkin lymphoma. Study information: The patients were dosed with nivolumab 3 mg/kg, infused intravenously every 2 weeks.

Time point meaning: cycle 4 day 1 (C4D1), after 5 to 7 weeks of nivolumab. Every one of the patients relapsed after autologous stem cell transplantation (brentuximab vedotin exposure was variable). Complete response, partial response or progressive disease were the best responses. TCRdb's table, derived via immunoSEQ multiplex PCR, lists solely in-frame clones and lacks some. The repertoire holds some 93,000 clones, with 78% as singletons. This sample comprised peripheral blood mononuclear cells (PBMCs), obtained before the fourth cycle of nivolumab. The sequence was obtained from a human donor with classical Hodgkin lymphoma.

The CDR3 bases are TGTGCCAGCTGCCCATCCGCCTACAATGAGCAGTTCTTC. It encodes CASCPSAYNEQFF. This chain connects TRBV6-5 to TRBJ2-1; no firm D call. The CDR3 has 13 residues. V lost 8 bases and J 2 bases, leaving 10 bases between the germline ends. Germline V gene lookup returns CDR1 MNHEY and CDR2 SVGAGI.